A single sample is the source of the 2 T cell receptor beta chains below, sequenced in a study of early T cells in non-severe SARS-CoV-2 infection (dated by TCRdb to the early 2020s). Receptor libraries were prepared by 5' RACE. Sequencing instrument: NextSeq 500. The public reads were reprocessed in TCRdb via fastp at Q25 and MiXCR, keeping in-frame beta chains. Under each unique CDR3 protein, matching rows form one entry showing the most common genes and DNA. In all, the sample holds roughly 28,000 distinct CDR3 sequences, and roughly 5.1% of those were seen once. About 2.5% of the sample is in the top ten clones. Sample: whole blood. The receptors were sampled from an adult who was a healthcare worker with PCR-confirmed SARS-CoV-2 infection or an uninfected control (not recorded which).

Many counts were recorded for this clonotype. The chain couples TRBV5-1 to TRBJ2-1, with a weak D call TRBD2 (6 bases). V was shortened by 2 bases and J by 4 bases, with 16 bases between the two germline ends. CDR3 size: 16 residues. Germline CDR1 and CDR2: SGHRS and YFSETQ. Here the CDR3 DNA reads TGCGCCAGCAGCTTTAGCCGCGCGGGGTGGTACAATGAGCAGTTCTTC. This sequence encodes CASSFSRAGWYNEQFF.

The sample holds a few counts of this clonotype. Written as DNA, the CDR3 is TGTGCCAGCAGCCCTCACAGGGGCCAAGAGACCCAGTACTTC. Amino acid sequence: CASSPHRGQETQYF. The chain recombines TRBV14 with TRBJ2-5; TRBD1 agrees at 7 bases. The J segment lost 1 base and the V segment lost 4 bases, leaving 3 bases of the junction unmatched. Germline CDR1 is SGHDN and CDR2 is FVKESK. CDR3 size: 14 residues. The variable domain in full, with the rest retrieved from reference TRBV14 and TRBJ2-5, is EAGVTQFPSHSVIEKGQTVTLRCDPISGHDNLYWYRRVMGKEIKFLLHFVKESKQDESGMPNNRFLAERTGGTYSTLKVQPAELEDSGVYFCASSPHRGQETQYFGPGTRLLVL.